This TCR beta chain derives from a study of response to subunit inactivated influenza vaccine. Looked up from germline, CDR1 is DFQATT and CDR2 is SNEGSKA (reference sequence). The CDR3 contains 15 residues. V was clipped by 5 bases and J by 4 bases, with 18 bases between them. This clonotype was observed many times. Its antigen is currently unknown. General observations from the study: Few additional T cells are recruited per seasonal influenza vaccination, authors suggested.

TCRdb called the RT-PCR reads again in MiXCR, with one record for every CDR3 protein. The profile shows about 500,000 distinct CDR3 sequences, around 7.7% of them singletons. The receptor's source is a man between 50 and 75 years old who received an inactivated influenza vaccine. Source: PBMCs from blood, taken around 25 months after vaccination. The J gene is TRBJ2-1, the V gene TRBV20-1; no definite D call. The CDR3 region is CSAPPRIGPYNEQFF. In DNA, the CDR3 is TGCAGTGCTCCCCCTCGAATCGGGCCGTACAATGAGCAGTTCTTC.